This TCR beta chain stems from a study of graft-versus-host responses after intestinal transplantation. Overall study: Recipients were given multivisceral, liver-intestinal, or isolated intestinal transplants. Every one of the recipients received anti-thymocyte globulin induction and afterwards took tacrolimus and steroids for around three years.

Only in-frame clones appear in the TCRdb table, and some are missing; sequencing was by immunoSEQ multiplex PCR. The repertoire includes 65,000 to 85,000 clones, roughly 84% of them detected once, and around 8.6% sits in the top ten. Whole-study findings and limits: Recipient marrow contained GvH clones, some of which appeared first in ileum or blood. Early after transplant, HvG declines were associated with peak levels of circulating GvH clones.

The V end lost 1 base, the J end lost 5 bases, and 17 bases lay between the germline ends. CDR3 length: 15 amino acids. The germline V gene encodes CDR1 GTSNPN and CDR2 SVGIG (reference sequence). Comment on this clone: The target antigen is unknown.

The TCR comes from a human donor who was the organ donor for an intestinal transplant. The sequencing used unstimulated CD8+ T cells sorted from spleen or lymph node cells, collected before transplant. V and J are TRBV30 and TRBJ2-5; TRBD1 is a possible D gene (6 bases). This chain's CDR3 is CAWSEGDVGMETQYF. The DNA for the CDR3 is TGTGCCTGGAGTGAGGGGGACGTAGGGATGGAGACCCAGTACTTC.